Below, 7 T cell receptor beta chains from the same sample are listed, as sequenced in a study of response to subunit inactivated influenza vaccine. TCRdb re-derived calls from the RT-PCR reads in MiXCR, one entry per CDR3 protein. The table lists 710,000 or so distinct CDR3 sequences, 15% to 18% of them singletons. Source: PBMCs from blood, taken roughly 13 days after vaccination. Receptor source: a man in his forties or fifties who received an inactivated influenza vaccine.

This clonotype was seen a few times. V is TRBV20-1 and J is TRBJ2-7, with D perhaps TRBD2 (5 bases). The CDR3 is 15 amino acids. The germline CDR1 and CDR2 sequences are DFQATT and SNEGSKA (reference sequence). The V gene lost 5 bases and the J gene lost 2 bases, with 19 bases spanning the gap. The CDR3 here is CSAAFPTRLPYEQYF. The CDR3 coding sequence is TGCAGTGCTGCGTTTCCGACACGACTACCCTACGAGCAGTACTTC.

V is TRBV29-1 and J is TRBJ2-3; 8 nucleotides agree with TRBD2. This CDR3 region has 13 residues. Unmatched junction bases numbered 2, after V lost 5 bases and J lost 1 base. Germline V lookup: CDR1 SQVTM, CDR2 ANQGSEA. The CDR3 region has the DNA TGCAGCGTTCTGGGACTAGGCACAGATACGCAGTATTTT. Amino acids: CSVLGLGTDTQYF.

This clonotype occurred a few times. The DNA of the CDR3 is TGTGCCAGCAGCCAAGGTAACCAATGGCAGTTCTTC. It yields the protein CASSQGNQWQFF. The chain combines TRBV3-1 with TRBJ2-1, with D uncertain. Germline CDR1 is LGHDT and CDR2 is YNNKEL (reference sequence). This CDR3 contains 12 residues. With 1 base removed from V and 12 bases from J, the gap between germline ends came to 10 bases.

This clonotype was detected ten times or more. V usage is TRBV7-9 and J usage is TRBJ2-4; D unclear. CDR1 and CDR2 (germline): SEHNR, FQNEAQ (reference sequence). V lost 5 bases and J 7 bases, leaving 15 bases between the germline ends. The CDR3 is made up of 14 amino acids. The chain's CDR3 is CASSILDRSNIQYF. CDR3 sequence (DNA): TGTGCCAGCAGCATATTGGACCGTTCTAACATTCAGTACTTC.

CDR3 DNA: TGCAGCGTTGGTTCGGGCAGTAATCAGCCCCAGCATTTT. Translation: CSVGSGSNQPQHF. The chain employs TRBV29-1 and TRBJ1-5; D gene unclear. The CDR3 is 13 residues long. The V and J ends lost 4 bases and 4 bases respectively, with 11 bases between them. The germline V gene encodes CDR1 SQVTM and CDR2 ANQGSEA. Full variable domain (remainder filled in from reference TRBV29-1 and TRBJ1-5): SAVISQKPSRDICQRGTSLTIQCQVDSQVTMMFWYRQQPGQSLTLIATANQGSEATYESGFVIDKFPISRPNLTFSTLTVSNMSPEDSSIYLCSVGSGSNQPQHFGDGTRLSIL.

This clonotype showed up just a few times. DNA for the CDR3: TGTGCCAGCAGTGGTACGGGGGGTACGCAGTATTTT. The encoded protein is CASSGTGGTQYF. V gene TRBV12-3 or TRBV12-4 combines with J gene TRBJ2-3; 7 bases align to TRBD2. This CDR3 is built from 12 residues. Unmatched junction bases numbered 4, after V lost 5 bases and J lost 8 bases.

This clonotype appeared many times. The V call is TRBV20-1, the J call TRBJ2-7; possible D gene TRBD2, 6 bases. Trimming pared 4 bases from V and 6 bases from J, leaving 22 bases between. Germline V gene lookup returns CDR1 DFQATT and CDR2 SNEGSKA (reference sequence). The CDR3 loop spans 15 amino acids. CDR3 in DNA: TGCAGTGCTACCACCCACGTTATGGGGGGAGGCGAGCAGTACTTC. It is translated as CSATTHVMGGGEQYF.